This TCR beta chain was sequenced during a study of T-cell memory formation after mild COVID-19. 5'RACE primed from the constant segment yielded TCR alpha and TCR beta cDNA libraries bearing sample barcodes and UMIs. TCRdb re-called the 5' RACE reads with MiXCR, one entry per CDR3 protein. The data contain 400,000 to 450,000 distinct CDR3 sequences, about a sixth of them seen just once; the ten biggest clones take up around a fifth. The V end was cut by 0 bases, the J end by 2 bases, with 9 bases between. The CDR3 has 14 amino acids. Looked up from germline, CDR1 is SGHRS and CDR2 is YFSETQ. This sequence originates from a man younger than 30 who had mild COVID-19 (a few samples of this study predate the infection). Cell type and time point are not known. The sequenced sample consisted of PBMCs or a T cell subset sorted from them (not recorded which). The V gene is TRBV5-1, the J gene TRBJ2-7; D gene unclear. CDR3 in amino acids: CASSLGVGPYEQYF. The CDR3 DNA reads as TGCGCCAGCAGCTTGGGGGTAGGGCCCTACGAGCAGTACTTC.